The 2 T cell receptor beta chains given below trace back to one sample, sequenced in a study of T cell repertoires in cytomegalovirus infection. TCRdb independently ran MiXCR on the reads; one entry per CDR3 protein. In the table there are approximately 260,000 distinct CDR3 sequences, about a sixth of which are singletons. What was sequenced was CD8+ T cells from PBMCs. These receptors were obtained from a human donor in good health (CMV status not recorded). Some clones in this sample may be carry-over from other donors' samples.

This clonotype occurred a few times. V gene TRBV6-5 combines with J gene TRBJ2-7; D might be TRBD1 or TRBD2, each matching 5 bases. Germline V lookup: CDR1 MNHEY, CDR2 SVGAGI. CDR3 size: 14 residues. V was shortened by 10 bases and J by 2 bases, with 18 bases between the two germline ends. The CDR3 sequence is CATTRWDQTYEQYF. In DNA form, the CDR3 reads TGTGCCACTACACGGTGGGACCAAACCTACGAGCAGTACTTC.

V is TRBV20-1 and J is TRBJ1-6; 10 bases align to TRBD1. The germline V gene has CDR1 DFQATT and CDR2 SNEGSKA (reference sequence). This CDR3 contains 19 residues. V lost 5 bases to trimming and J lost 6 bases; unmatched junction nucleotides: 19. The DNA for the CDR3 is TGCAGTGCTCCCATCCTAGAACCGGGGACAGGGGCGTCTAATTCACCCCTCCACTTT. This sequence encodes CSAPILEPGTGASNSPLHF.